This TCR beta chain was documented in a study of cytomegalovirus exposure and HLA in healthy donors. Vbeta (60) and Jbeta (13) primers were used in the PCR. Sequencing used immunoSEQ multiplex PCR; TCRdb keeps in-frame clones, though not all of them. The sample carries more than 95,000 clones, around 80% recorded once. Study-level points and caveats: Reports described diagnosis of cytomegalovirus status by the classifier as highly specific and sensitive.

Germline values: CDR1 SGHKS, CDR2 YYEKEE (reference sequence). This CDR3 region has 15 residues. Comments on this clone: Antigen unknown. A read error may account for a junction end that differs from germline.

Sequencing was carried out using PBMCs. The genes are TRBV5-5 and TRBJ2-1, with D unresolved. The clonotype comes from a woman in her thirties or forties in good health and CMV-seronegative. This chain's CDR3 is CASSSLATPYDEQFF. CDR3 in DNA: TGTGCCAGCAGCTCCCTGGCGACACCCTACGATGAGCAGTTCTTC.